These 3 T cell receptor beta chains originate from one sample sequenced in a study of blood T cell repertoires in COVID-19. TCRdb's table, derived via immunoSEQ multiplex PCR, lists solely in-frame clones and lacks some. Of under 100,000 clones in the sample, over 75% were seen once. Sequences were obtained from peripheral blood. The receptors were gathered from a human donor in a cohort sampled during active COVID-19.

The V gene is TRBV5-1, the J gene TRBJ2-5; D is undetermined. Germline V gene data show CDR1 as SGHRS and CDR2 as YFSETQ. Trimming pared 5 bases from V and 2 bases from J, leaving 13 bases between. This CDR3 region has 14 residues. This CDR3 reads CASSLMAPQETQYF. CDR3 nucleotides: TGCGCCAGCAGTCTTATGGCTCCTCAAGAGACCCAGTACTTC. The entire variable domain, with the rest obtained from reference TRBV5-1 and TRBJ2-5, is as follows: KAGVTQTPRYLIKTRGQQVTLSCSPISGHRSVSWYQQTPGQGLQFLFEYFSETQRNKGNFPGRFSGRQFSNSRSEMNVSTLELGDSALYLCASSLMAPQETQYFGPGTRLLVL.

The rearrangement links TRBV29-1 to TRBJ2-1, with a tentative D call TRBD2 (5 bases). The CDR3 is made up of 10 amino acids. Trimming took off 5 bases at V and 8 bases at J, with 7 bases between the two ends. Per germline, CDR1 SQVTM and CDR2 ANQGSEA. In nucleotides, the CDR3 is TGCAGCGTTTGGGAGTATGAGCAGTTCTTC. Translated, it gives CSVWEYEQFF.

The chain joins TRBV7-9 to TRBJ2-7; perhaps TRBD1 as D (5 bases). Germline CDR1 SEHNR, CDR2 FQNEAQ (reference sequence). The length of the CDR3 is 17 residues. Trimming cost V 0 bases and J 3 bases, with 18 bases left between them. As DNA, the CDR3 is TGTGCCAGCAGCTTAGCTCTCCTACAGGCCCTCGACTACGAGCAGTACTTC. Amino acid sequence: CASSLALLQALDYEQYF.